Shown below are 21 T cell receptor beta chains from a single sample sequenced in a study of pediatric ulcerative colitis. This table comes from immunoSEQ multiplex PCR, and its TCRdb copy is limited to in-frame clones, with some not included. The table includes about 64,000 clones, roughly nine tenths detected once. Sequenced sample: blood. These receptors came from a boy younger than 18 with severe ulcerative colitis.

This clone was seen more than once but under ten times. The chain links TRBV7-9 to TRBJ2-2; tentative D call: TRBD2 (7 bases). V dropped 4 bases and J dropped 0 bases, with 21 bases sitting between them. Germline CDR1 SEHNR, CDR2 FQNEAQ (reference sequence). This CDR3 is 19 amino acids long. CDR3 region: CASSSPGEGESANTGELFF. In DNA, the CDR3 is TGTGCCAGCAGCTCCCCGGGGGAGGGGGAAAGCGCGAACACCGGGGAGCTGTTTTTT.

The chain joins TRBV4-1 to TRBJ2-2; TRBD1 matches at 7 bases. The J segment lost 7 bases and the V segment lost 0 bases, leaving 11 bases of the junction unmatched. This CDR3 has 17 amino acids. Germline loops: CDR1 MGHRA, CDR2 YSYEKL. DNA for the CDR3: TGCGCCAGCAGCCAAGAGGTCTGGGACAGTGAGGTCGGGGAGCTGTTTTTT. It is translated as CASSQEVWDSEVGELFF.

The genes are TRBV11-2 and TRBJ2-1; unclear D gene. Germline CDR1 is SGHAT and CDR2 is FQNNGV. V was trimmed by 0 bases and J by 9 bases, leaving 15 bases between them. This CDR3 contains 15 residues. The CDR3 protein is CASSLEGRGLPEQFF. In nucleotides, the CDR3 is TGTGCCAGCAGCTTAGAAGGCCGAGGTTTGCCTGAGCAGTTCTTC.

The V and J genes are TRBV9 and TRBJ2-2, with D hard to call. The CDR3 covers 15 residues. The V gene lost 3 bases and the J gene lost 6 bases, with 15 bases spanning the gap. Germline V CDR1 and CDR2: SGDLS, YYNGEE. CDR3 residues: CASSETDGVSGELFF. The CDR3 nucleotides read TGTGCCAGCAGCGAAACTGATGGGGTCTCCGGGGAGCTGTTTTTT.

The J gene is TRBJ2-7, the V gene TRBV10-3; 10 bases fit TRBD1. V was clipped by 3 bases and J by 6 bases; unmatched bases: 5. The CDR3 sequence is 14 residues long. Germline assignment: CDR1 ENHRY and CDR2 SYGVKD. CDR3 DNA sequence: TGTGCCATCAGTGATGGGACAGGGGTTAGCGAGCAGTACTTC. Protein: CAISDGTGVSEQYF.

The chain employs TRBV27 and TRBJ2-7; possible D gene TRBD1, 6 bases. The CDR3 is 12 residues long. Germline-derived CDR1 and CDR2 are MNHEY and SMNVEV (reference sequence). The V gene lost 6 bases and the J gene lost 3 bases, with 9 bases spanning the gap. The CDR3 DNA reads as TGTGCCAGCAGGGACAGCTTCTACGAGCAGTACTTC. Encoded protein: CASRDSFYEQYF.

The chain is built from TRBV29-1 and TRBJ1-2; tentative D call: TRBD1 (6 bases). The CDR3 totals 13 residues. Trimming removed 2 bases at V and 3 bases at J, with 10 bases between. Germline V gives CDR1 SQVTM, CDR2 ANQGSEA. The DNA of the CDR3 is TGCAGCGTTGAATCAGGGGTGGACTATGGCTACACCTTC. Translated: CSVESGVDYGYTF.

The chain links TRBV7-9 to TRBJ2-2; D is perhaps TRBD2 (5 bases). The germline V gene has CDR1 SEHNR and CDR2 FQNEAQ (reference sequence). The CDR3 sequence is 15 residues long. Between the trimmed V and J ends, which lost 0 bases and 4 bases, there was a span of 9 bases. Here the CDR3 DNA reads TGTGCCAGCAGCTTAGCAGGAGGCGGCACCGGGGAGCTGTTTTTT. This gives the protein CASSLAGGGTGELFF.

This chain links TRBV5-6 with TRBJ1-2; the match to TRBD1 covers 9 bases. This CDR3 is built from 14 residues. The J segment lost 4 bases and the V segment lost 4 bases, leaving 5 bases of the junction unmatched. Germline V gives CDR1 SGHDT, CDR2 YYEEEE. For the CDR3, the DNA is TGTGCCAGCAGCACGGACAGGGGAGGCTATGGCTACACCTTC. This codes for CASSTDRGGYGYTF.

This clone was seen a single time. The V and J genes are TRBV6-5 and TRBJ2-4, with D possibly being TRBD1 (6 bases). With 2 bases removed from V and 1 base from J, the gap between germline ends came to 12 bases. There are 16 residues in the CDR3. The germline gives CDR1 MNHEY, CDR2 SVGAGI. The CDR3, as DNA: TGTGCCAGCAGTTACGCGCTAACAGGGGCCAAAAACATTCAGTACTTC. Its translation: CASSYALTGAKNIQYF.

The chain uses TRBV29-1 and TRBJ2-1; TRBD2 matches 8 bases. Germline CDR1 reads SQVTM; CDR2 reads ANQGSEA. The CDR3 has 15 residues. V shed 7 bases and J 2 bases; nucleotides not matched to a gene: 10. The CDR3 DNA sequence: TGCAGCGCCAACACCGGGACTAGTGCCTACAATGAGCAGTTCTTC. It is translated as CSANTGTSAYNEQFF.

V is TRBV19 and J is TRBJ2-7; D may be TRBD1 (6 bases). Looked up from germline, CDR1 is LNHDA and CDR2 is SQIVND (reference sequence). CDR3 size: 15 residues. Trimming pared 6 bases from V and 3 bases from J, leaving 18 bases between. The CDR3 is CASSIGAGAIYEQYF. The CDR3 DNA is TGTGCCAGTAGCATTGGGGCAGGGGCCATCTACGAGCAGTACTTC.

In this sample, this clone turned up a few times. CDR3 residues: CASSLRGALPEQYF. CDR3 DNA sequence: TGTGCCAGCAGCTTACGCGGAGCCCTCCCCGAGCAGTACTTC. The chain links TRBV11-1 to TRBJ2-7; D call uncertain. V was cut by 2 bases and J by 6 bases, with 14 bases left in between. Looked up from germline, CDR1 is SGHAT and CDR2 is FQDESV (reference sequence). This CDR3 spans 14 amino acids.

This chain links TRBV10-3 with TRBJ2-3; a weak D match, TRBD2 (5 bases). Germline assignment: CDR1 ENHRY and CDR2 SYGVKD. CDR3 length: 13 amino acids. Trimming pared 0 bases from V and 6 bases from J, leaving 7 bases between. The DNA for the CDR3 is TGTGCCATCAGTGAGTCGACGGGGGATACGCAGTATTTT. Residues: CAISESTGDTQYF.

V gene TRBV7-3 combines with J gene TRBJ2-3; D perhaps matches TRBD2 (5 bases). The CDR3 covers 13 residues. With 5 bases removed from V and 6 bases from J, the gap between germline ends came to 12 bases. Germline V gene data show CDR1 as SGHTA and CDR2 as FQGTGA. CDR3 loop: CASSAGLSDTQYF. The CDR3 coding sequence is TGTGCCAGCAGCGCCGGACTGTCGGATACGCAGTATTTT.

The chain combines TRBV15 with TRBJ2-2; 7 bases are shared with TRBD1. Germline V gene sequence: CDR1 LNHNV, CDR2 YYDKDF (reference sequence). Trimming took 3 bases from V and 2 from J; bases not matched to a gene: 6. The CDR3 sequence is 16 residues long. CDR3 region: CATSREQGPNTGELFF. The CDR3 region has the DNA TGTGCCACCAGCAGGGAACAGGGGCCCAACACCGGGGAGCTGTTTTTT. Based on the CDR3 plus reference TRBV15 and TRBJ2-2, the full variable domain is DAMVIQNPRYQVTQFGKPVTLSCSQTLNHNVMYWYQQKSSQAPKLLFHYYDKDFNNEADTPDNFQSRRPNTSFCFLDIRSPGLGDTAMYLCATSREQGPNTGELFFGEGSRLTVL.

The chain couples TRBV10-3 to TRBJ1-5; D is ambiguous. Germline V gene data show CDR1 as ENHRY and CDR2 as SYGVKD. The CDR3 is made up of 15 amino acids. V was pared by 0 bases and J by 2 bases, with 8 bases between. The CDR3 loop reads CAISESLGGNQPQHF. The CDR3 bases are TGTGCCATCAGTGAGTCCCTGGGAGGCAATCAGCCCCAGCATTTT.

V and J are TRBV5-4 and TRBJ2-3; perhaps TRBD2 as D (5 bases). Trimming shortened V by 4 bases and J by 0 bases, and 15 bases separated the two germline ends. The CDR3 runs 16 residues. Germline assignment: CDR1 SGHNT and CDR2 YYREEE (reference sequence). In DNA form, the CDR3 reads TGTGCCAGCAGCCCCGCGGGCCTCTCTAGCACAGATACGCAGTATTTT. It encodes CASSPAGLSSTDTQYF. The full variable domain, completed using reference TRBV5-4 and TRBJ2-3, is ETGVTQSPTHLIKTRGQQVTLRCSSQSGHNTVSWYQQALGQGPQFIFQYYREEENGRGNFPPRFSGLQFPNYSSELNVNALELDDSALYLCASSPAGLSSTDTQYFGPGTRLTVL.

This rearrangement joins TRBV9 to TRBJ1-2; D call uncertain. CDR3 length equals 17 residues. The V gene lost 0 bases and the J gene lost 8 bases, with 23 bases spanning the gap. Germline-derived CDR1 and CDR2 are SGDLS and YYNGEE. CDR3 residues: CASSVGTGRLPGGGYTF. CDR3 nucleotides: TGTGCCAGCAGCGTAGGGACGGGAAGGCTCCCCGGAGGGGGCTACACCTTC.

The V gene is TRBV5-4, the J gene TRBJ2-1; tentatively, D is TRBD2 (5 bases). Germline CDR1 is SGHNT and CDR2 is YYREEE (reference sequence). The length of the CDR3 is 17 residues. Trimming cost V 0 bases and J 1 base, with 14 bases left between them. In DNA form, the CDR3 reads TGTGCCAGCAGCTTGGGTGGGAGTCCCGCGTCCTACAATGAGCAGTTCTTC. Encoded protein: CASSLGGSPASYNEQFF.

Written as DNA, the CDR3 is TGCAGCGTTGATAGGCTAGCGGGAGAGTCCTACGAGCAGTACTTC. Its protein product is CSVDRLAGESYEQYF. This chain joins TRBV29-1 and TRBJ2-7, with 10 bases identical to TRBD2. Germline CDR1 reads SQVTM; CDR2 reads ANQGSEA. This CDR3 is built from 15 residues. V lost 3 bases to trimming and J lost 1 base; unmatched junction nucleotides: 6.